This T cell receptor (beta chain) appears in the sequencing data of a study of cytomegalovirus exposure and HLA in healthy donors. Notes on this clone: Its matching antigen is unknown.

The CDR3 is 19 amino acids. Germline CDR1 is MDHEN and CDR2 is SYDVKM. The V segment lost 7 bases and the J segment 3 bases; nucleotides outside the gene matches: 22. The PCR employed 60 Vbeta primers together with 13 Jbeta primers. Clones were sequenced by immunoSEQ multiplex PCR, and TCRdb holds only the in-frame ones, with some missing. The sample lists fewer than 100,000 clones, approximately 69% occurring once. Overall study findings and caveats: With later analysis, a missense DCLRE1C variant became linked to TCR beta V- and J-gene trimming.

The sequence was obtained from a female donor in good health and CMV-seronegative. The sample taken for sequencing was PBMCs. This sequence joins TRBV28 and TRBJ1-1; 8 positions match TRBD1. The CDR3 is CASTKAHRVPGGADTEAFF. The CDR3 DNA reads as TGTGCCAGCACCAAGGCACACAGGGTCCCAGGGGGCGCGGACACTGAAGCTTTCTTT.